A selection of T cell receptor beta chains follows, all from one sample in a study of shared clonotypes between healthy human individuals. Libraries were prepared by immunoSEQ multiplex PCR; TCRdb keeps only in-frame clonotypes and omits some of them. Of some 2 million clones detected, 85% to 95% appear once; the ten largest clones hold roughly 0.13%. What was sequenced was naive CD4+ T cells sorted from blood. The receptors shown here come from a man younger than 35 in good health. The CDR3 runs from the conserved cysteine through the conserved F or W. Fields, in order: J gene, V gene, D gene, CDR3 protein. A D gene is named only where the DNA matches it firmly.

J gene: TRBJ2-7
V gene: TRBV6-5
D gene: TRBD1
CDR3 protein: CASSYSRTGGSHEQYF

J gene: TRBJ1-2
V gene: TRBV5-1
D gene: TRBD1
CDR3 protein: CASSLIPPGQGNYGYTF

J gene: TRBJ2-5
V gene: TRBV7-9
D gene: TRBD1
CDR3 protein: CASSLGQGLGETQYF

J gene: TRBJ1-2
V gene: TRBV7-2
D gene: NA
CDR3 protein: CASSLAVPNYGYTF

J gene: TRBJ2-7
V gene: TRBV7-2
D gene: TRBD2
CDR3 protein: CASSLALAGTEQYF

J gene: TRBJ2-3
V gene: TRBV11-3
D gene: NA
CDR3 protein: CASSSGGESTDTQYF

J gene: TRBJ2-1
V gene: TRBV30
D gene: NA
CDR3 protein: CARGLYNEQFF

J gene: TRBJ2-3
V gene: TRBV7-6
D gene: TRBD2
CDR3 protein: CASSLALTSGITDTQYF

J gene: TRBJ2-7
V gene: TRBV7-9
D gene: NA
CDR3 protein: CASSLGNWDSYEQYF

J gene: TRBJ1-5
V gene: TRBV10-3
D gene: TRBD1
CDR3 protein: CATGGTGDHQPQHF

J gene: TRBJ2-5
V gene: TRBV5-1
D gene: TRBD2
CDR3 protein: CASGGLTWQETQYF

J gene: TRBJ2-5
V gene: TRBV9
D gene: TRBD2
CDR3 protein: CASSPAGTSGQETQYF

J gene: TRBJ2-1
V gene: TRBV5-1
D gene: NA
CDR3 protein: CASSFSWSSYNEQFF

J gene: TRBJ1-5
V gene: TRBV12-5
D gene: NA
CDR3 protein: CASGDSNNQPQHF

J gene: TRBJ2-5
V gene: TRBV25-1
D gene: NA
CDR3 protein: CASSSPGYQETQYF

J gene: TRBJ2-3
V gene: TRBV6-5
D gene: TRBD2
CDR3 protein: CASSYTSGTRTDTQYF

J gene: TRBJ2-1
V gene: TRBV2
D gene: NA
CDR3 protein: CASSEEILGNEQFF

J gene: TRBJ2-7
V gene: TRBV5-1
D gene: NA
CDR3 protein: CANSPTDIRSYEQYF

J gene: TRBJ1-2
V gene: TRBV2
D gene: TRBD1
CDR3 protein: CASRTGGRDYGYTF

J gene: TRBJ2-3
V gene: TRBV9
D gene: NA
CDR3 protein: CASSLGGTTDTQYF

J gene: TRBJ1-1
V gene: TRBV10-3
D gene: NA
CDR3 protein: CAISPGLGTEAFF

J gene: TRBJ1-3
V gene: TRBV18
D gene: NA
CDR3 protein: CASSPAGGASGNTIYF

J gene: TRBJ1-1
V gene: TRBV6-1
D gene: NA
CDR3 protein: CASSNALNTEAFF

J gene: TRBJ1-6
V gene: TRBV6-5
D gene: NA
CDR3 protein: CASSYGRAHSPLHF

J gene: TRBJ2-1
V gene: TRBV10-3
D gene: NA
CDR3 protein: CASKGLAGSYNEQFF

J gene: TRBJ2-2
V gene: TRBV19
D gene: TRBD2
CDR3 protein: CASSTGLAGNTGELFF

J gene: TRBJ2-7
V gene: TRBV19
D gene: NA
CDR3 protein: CASSASRGSGTYEQYF

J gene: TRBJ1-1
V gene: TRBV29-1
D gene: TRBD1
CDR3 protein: CSVRTGVSAEAFF

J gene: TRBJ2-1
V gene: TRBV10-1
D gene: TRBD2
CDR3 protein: CASSEGSGSNNEQFF

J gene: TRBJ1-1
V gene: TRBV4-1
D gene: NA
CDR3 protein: CASRMNGPEAFF

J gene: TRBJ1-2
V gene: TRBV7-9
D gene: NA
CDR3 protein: CASSLTGLTYGYTF

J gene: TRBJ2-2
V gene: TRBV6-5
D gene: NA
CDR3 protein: CASRPTGTGELFF

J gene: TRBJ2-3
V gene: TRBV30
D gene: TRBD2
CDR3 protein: CAWSVSGWGRTQYF

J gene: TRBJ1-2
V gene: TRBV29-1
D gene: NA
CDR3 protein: CSVGNRSLPGYTF

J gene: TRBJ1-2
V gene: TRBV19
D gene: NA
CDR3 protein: CASSTRSYGYTF

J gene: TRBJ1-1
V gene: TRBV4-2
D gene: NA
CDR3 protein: CASLDLQGRAFF

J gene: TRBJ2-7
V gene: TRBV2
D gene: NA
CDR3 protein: CASSEDGPRLEQYF

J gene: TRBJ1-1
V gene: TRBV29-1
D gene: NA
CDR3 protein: CSVSRDTNTEAFF

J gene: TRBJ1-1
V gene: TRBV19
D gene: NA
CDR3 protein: CASSYGQLNTEAFF

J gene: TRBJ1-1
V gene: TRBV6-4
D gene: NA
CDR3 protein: CASSAVRNAEAFF

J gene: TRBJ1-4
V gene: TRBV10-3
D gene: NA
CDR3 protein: CAIRDGLNEKLFF

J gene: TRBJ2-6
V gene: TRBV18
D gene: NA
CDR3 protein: CASSPKNSGANVLTF

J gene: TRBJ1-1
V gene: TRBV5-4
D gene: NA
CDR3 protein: CASSLTGRDTEAFF

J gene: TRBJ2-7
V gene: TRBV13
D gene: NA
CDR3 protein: CASSLGLADTYEQYF

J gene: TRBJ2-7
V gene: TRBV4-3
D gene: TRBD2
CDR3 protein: CASSQNIPGLAVPYEQYF

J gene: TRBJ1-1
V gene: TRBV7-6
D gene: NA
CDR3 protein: CASSLRTATEAFF

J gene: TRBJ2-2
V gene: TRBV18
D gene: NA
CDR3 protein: CASSPEVPTGELFF

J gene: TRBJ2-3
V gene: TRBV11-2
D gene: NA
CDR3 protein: CASSDPGGTDTQYF

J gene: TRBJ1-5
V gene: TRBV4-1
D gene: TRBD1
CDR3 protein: CASSPPLAQGVNNQPQHF

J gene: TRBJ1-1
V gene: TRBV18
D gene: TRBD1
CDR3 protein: CASSLLGQGNTEAFF

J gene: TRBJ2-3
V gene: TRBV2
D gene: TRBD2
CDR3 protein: CASSPGLAGGDLDTQYF

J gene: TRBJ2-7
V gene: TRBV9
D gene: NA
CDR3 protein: CASSVASLSYEQYF

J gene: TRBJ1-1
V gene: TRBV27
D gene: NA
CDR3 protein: CASSLGERAFF

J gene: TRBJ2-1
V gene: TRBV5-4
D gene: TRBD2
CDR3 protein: CASRMGLAGEGGSNEQFF